The clone carrying this T cell receptor beta chain was detected only a few times. The antigen is not known. These data are taken from a study of T-cell memory formation after mild COVID-19. TCR alpha and TCR beta cDNA libraries with sample barcodes and UMIs came from 5'RACE using constant-segment primers. TCRdb recomputed calls from the 5' RACE reads with MiXCR, one row per CDR3 protein. Among roughly 43,000 distinct CDR3 sequences listed, 7.5% to 10% were seen once. Notes on the study in general: Those CD4+ clones that contracted were mainly in CM and EM (CD8+ ones in EMRA). Memory cells collected pre-infection included some clones that later responded, suggesting cross-reactive memory joined.

Trimming left V 6 bases short and J 7 bases short, with 21 bases between. Germline V CDR1 and CDR2: DFQATT, SNEGSKA (reference sequence). This CDR3 is built from 14 residues. This TCR derives from an adult woman who had mild COVID-19 (a few samples of this study predate the infection). Cell type and time point are not known. The chain has TRBV20-1 and TRBJ1-2, with D possibly matching TRBD1 (6 bases). Sequenced input: PBMCs or a T cell subset sorted from them (not recorded which). The CDR3 coding sequence is TGCAGTGCAACACAGGGAGAGTTCTCTATTGGCTACACCTTC. This sequence encodes CSATQGEFSIGYTF.